The rows below give T cell receptor beta chains drawn from one sample of a study of blood T cell repertoires in COVID-19. Repertoires were generated with immunoSEQ multiplex PCR, while TCRdb's copy carries only in-frame clones and drops some. The sample contains under 250,000 clones, about 84% of which appear only once. Specimen: peripheral blood. These receptors were collected from a human donor in a cohort sampled during active COVID-19. Both conserved end residues are part of each CDR3. Fields, in order: V gene, J gene, clone size, CDR3 protein. Clone size, where shown, is once, few, many, or a class for clones that have expanded.

v_gene: TRBV4-2; j_gene: TRBJ2-7; abundance: NA; CDR3aa: CASSQVGDKSYEQYF
v_gene: TRBV5-1; j_gene: TRBJ2-5; abundance: NA; CDR3aa: CASSLSGRETQYF
v_gene: TRBV7-3; j_gene: TRBJ1-5; abundance: NA; CDR3aa: CASSAKPGTYSNQPQHF
v_gene: TRBV7-2; j_gene: TRBJ2-1; abundance: NA; CDR3aa: CASSPGQGAVNEQFF
v_gene: TRBV29-1; j_gene: TRBJ1-5; abundance: few; CDR3aa: CSVYSGGNQPQHF
v_gene: TRBV4-3; j_gene: TRBJ2-3; abundance: NA; CDR3aa: CASSQDWGGTDTQYF
v_gene: TRBV7-6; j_gene: TRBJ2-3; abundance: NA; CDR3aa: CASSLRTGLTDTQYF
v_gene: TRBV6-4; j_gene: TRBJ1-6; abundance: once; CDR3aa: CASSDSGTGTYNSPLHF
v_gene: TRBV5-4; j_gene: TRBJ2-1; abundance: NA; CDR3aa: CASSLATSLEQFF
v_gene: TRBV7-9; j_gene: TRBJ2-7; abundance: NA; CDR3aa: CASSRIGTPPYEQYF
v_gene: TRBV7-3; j_gene: TRBJ2-3; abundance: NA; CDR3aa: CASSSLTATDTQYF
v_gene: TRBV7-9; j_gene: TRBJ2-7; abundance: NA; CDR3aa: CASTPGETAMGEQYF
v_gene: TRBV7-2; j_gene: TRBJ2-7; abundance: NA; CDR3aa: CASSSGTASSYEQYF
v_gene: TRBV6-2/TRBV6-3; j_gene: TRBJ2-2; abundance: NA; CDR3aa: CASSYVADTGELFF
v_gene: TRBV3-1/TRBV3-2; j_gene: TRBJ2-3; abundance: NA; CDR3aa: CASRPSGSGGASDTQYF
v_gene: TRBV28; j_gene: TRBJ1-3; abundance: NA; CDR3aa: CASSSYRFSGNTIYF
v_gene: TRBV5-5; j_gene: TRBJ2-7; abundance: NA; CDR3aa: CASSLVGQGTYEQYF
v_gene: TRBV9; j_gene: TRBJ1-6; abundance: few; CDR3aa: CASSVGGSSYNSPLHF
v_gene: TRBV7-9; j_gene: TRBJ2-7; abundance: NA; CDR3aa: CASSKTSGEQYF
v_gene: TRBV3-1/TRBV3-2; j_gene: TRBJ2-1; abundance: NA; CDR3aa: CASSRVHPWGRGDHEQFF
v_gene: TRBV28; j_gene: TRBJ1-4; abundance: NA; CDR3aa: CASSWDRGEEKLFF
v_gene: TRBV11-2; j_gene: TRBJ2-7; abundance: NA; CDR3aa: CASSSLGGQGPYEQYF
v_gene: TRBV15; j_gene: TRBJ2-7; abundance: NA; CDR3aa: CATSRPGDYGRDRGEQYF
v_gene: TRBV9; j_gene: TRBJ1-4; abundance: NA; CDR3aa: CASSGGTRREKLFF
v_gene: TRBV27; j_gene: TRBJ2-2; abundance: NA; CDR3aa: CASSYSTGELFF
v_gene: TRBV19; j_gene: TRBJ2-7; abundance: few; CDR3aa: CASSTGTAAYEQYF
v_gene: TRBV7-9; j_gene: TRBJ1-6; abundance: NA; CDR3aa: CASSPDRNSPLHF
v_gene: TRBV19; j_gene: TRBJ1-2; abundance: once; CDR3aa: CASSIGDRELVGYTF
v_gene: TRBV5-1; j_gene: TRBJ1-1; abundance: NA; CDR3aa: CASSPPGDMNTEAFF
v_gene: TRBV6-5; j_gene: TRBJ1-2; abundance: NA; CDR3aa: CASILTGDDGYTF
v_gene: TRBV5-1; j_gene: TRBJ2-1; abundance: NA; CDR3aa: CASSPGLADNEQFF
v_gene: TRBV13; j_gene: TRBJ2-7; abundance: NA; CDR3aa: CASTAGLNRPGEQYF
v_gene: TRBV19; j_gene: TRBJ1-4; abundance: few; CDR3aa: CASRRLPTGRGEKLFF
v_gene: TRBV5-5; j_gene: TRBJ1-4; abundance: NA; CDR3aa: CASTPDREGEKLFF
v_gene: TRBV5-1; j_gene: TRBJ2-5; abundance: NA; CDR3aa: CASSFRQGQGETQYF
v_gene: TRBV4-2; j_gene: TRBJ2-5; abundance: NA; CDR3aa: CASSGTGTGGETQYF
v_gene: TRBV27; j_gene: TRBJ2-3; abundance: few; CDR3aa: CASSTTQGATQYF
v_gene: TRBV7-3; j_gene: TRBJ2-2; abundance: NA; CDR3aa: CASSPAGDKTETGELFF
v_gene: TRBV6-5; j_gene: TRBJ1-2; abundance: NA; CDR3aa: CASSYTQTGGGYTF
v_gene: TRBV4-1; j_gene: TRBJ2-5; abundance: NA; CDR3aa: CASSRVLHQETQYF
v_gene: TRBV5-4; j_gene: TRBJ2-5; abundance: NA; CDR3aa: CASSLEKRGGQETQYF
v_gene: TRBV6-5; j_gene: TRBJ1-6; abundance: NA; CDR3aa: CASSYGGTVHSPLHF
v_gene: TRBV4-2; j_gene: TRBJ2-2; abundance: NA; CDR3aa: CASSQPAGGPGELFF
v_gene: TRBV5-4; j_gene: TRBJ2-5; abundance: NA; CDR3aa: CASSGAGAGTQYF
v_gene: TRBV5-1; j_gene: TRBJ2-7; abundance: once; CDR3aa: CASSSDSFLDEQYF
v_gene: TRBV4-1; j_gene: TRBJ1-1; abundance: NA; CDR3aa: CASSQPTGDGTEAFF
v_gene: TRBV11-2; j_gene: TRBJ2-1; abundance: NA; CDR3aa: CASSFGTSTEQFF
v_gene: TRBV10-3; j_gene: TRBJ1-2; abundance: NA; CDR3aa: CAIRGDRDAYGYTF
v_gene: TRBV28; j_gene: TRBJ1-1; abundance: NA; CDR3aa: CASTTGGAFNTEAFF
v_gene: TRBV5-1; j_gene: TRBJ1-4; abundance: NA; CDR3aa: CASSLVPDYNEKLFF
v_gene: TRBV5-1; j_gene: TRBJ2-4; abundance: NA; CDR3aa: CASSVGEPNIQYF
v_gene: TRBV6-6; j_gene: TRBJ1-1; abundance: NA; CDR3aa: CASSPLGGNTEAFF
v_gene: TRBV6-5; j_gene: TRBJ1-4; abundance: NA; CDR3aa: CASRPQALMEKLFF
v_gene: TRBV21-1; j_gene: TRBJ1-3; abundance: few; CDR3aa: CASSKGPPITGSSGNTIYF
v_gene: TRBV19; j_gene: TRBJ1-6; abundance: NA; CDR3aa: CASSTSGGGSPLHF
v_gene: TRBV6-2/TRBV6-3; j_gene: TRBJ2-5; abundance: NA; CDR3aa: CASSAQSTQYF
v_gene: TRBV7-8; j_gene: TRBJ2-5; abundance: NA; CDR3aa: CASSLVSGRVSSTQYF
v_gene: TRBV5-1; j_gene: TRBJ2-3; abundance: NA; CDR3aa: CASSSTSTDTQYF
v_gene: TRBV24-1; j_gene: TRBJ2-1; abundance: few; CDR3aa: CATSDTGTSGGKGQFF
v_gene: TRBV23-1; j_gene: TRBJ1-4; abundance: NA; CDR3aa: CASSLGGKYEKLFF